This entry lists 21 T cell receptor beta chains sequenced from one sample in a study of Graves' ophthalmopathy and Graves' hyperthyroidism. TCR beta CDR3 amplification used RNA transcripts. First-round RT-PCR relied on HTBI primers, and a second-round multiplex PCR came next. TCRdb fed the multiplex PCR reads into MiXCR, producing one record per CDR3 protein. The top ten clones hold approximately 8.6% of a sample with about 210,000 distinct CDR3 sequences, 25% to 35% of them seen once. The source material was peripheral blood. Every receptor here comes from a man aged 45 to 65 with Graves' ophthalmopathy.

This clonotype was seen at least ten times. The chain links TRBV6-1 to TRBJ2-7, with TRBD2 as a possible D gene (5 bases). Per germline, CDR1 MNHNS and CDR2 SASEGT. V dropped 8 bases and J dropped 2 bases, with 7 bases sitting between them. This CDR3 contains 11 residues. The CDR3 is CASGSPYEQYF. The CDR3 DNA follows: TGTGCCAGCGGGAGCCCCTACGAGCAGTACTTC.

This clonotype has only one observation. The conserved phenylalanine or tryptophan normally closing the CDR3 is absent here, so this likely arose from a read error. V and J are TRBV20-1 and TRBJ2-7; D is possibly TRBD2 (6 bases). Germline CDR1 DFQATT, CDR2 SNEGSKA (reference sequence). CDR3 size: 13 residues. V was shortened by 6 bases and J by 5 bases, with 17 bases between the two germline ends. The DNA of the CDR3 is TGCAGTGCGACCGCTAGGCGGGAAGACGAGCAGTACTCC. It is translated as CSATARREDEQYS.

This clonotype was observed at least ten times. J is TRBJ1-1 and V is TRBV7-6; a possible D gene is TRBD1 (5 bases). Per germline, CDR1 SGHVS and CDR2 FNYEAQ. The CDR3 is made up of 16 amino acids. V was clipped by 1 base and J by 1 base, with 13 bases between them. The chain's CDR3 is CASSLGGMGGNTEAFF. In DNA form, the CDR3 reads TGTGCCAGCAGCTTAGGAGGTATGGGGGGGAACACTGAAGCTTTCTTT.

The chain joins TRBV15 to TRBJ1-1; D gene unclear. CDR3 length: 13 amino acids. CDR1 is LNHNV, CDR2 YYDKDF, per germline (reference sequence). Trimming shortened V by 6 bases and J by 6 bases, and 14 bases separated the two germline ends. The CDR3 coding sequence is TGTGCCACCAGTTTTATCGGTGTTTCTGAAGCTTTCTTT. It codes for CATSFIGVSEAFF.

There are many counts of this clonotype. The V and J genes are TRBV2 and TRBJ2-7; D possibly matches TRBD1 or TRBD2 (6 bases each). The germline CDR1 and CDR2 sequences are SNHLY and FYNNEI. V was clipped by 6 bases and J by 5 bases, with 14 bases between them. There are 13 residues in the CDR3. The CDR3 DNA reads as TGTGCCAGCAGGGTGGGGGGCGCGAACGAGCAGTACTTC. This gives the protein CASRVGGANEQYF.

This clonotype has a single count. V is TRBV6-1 and J is TRBJ2-7; the D is unclear. The CDR3 spans 13 residues. Trimming removed 1 base from V and 4 bases from J, with 8 bases in between. Germline loops: CDR1 MNHNS, CDR2 SASEGT. This CDR3 reads CASSEVNRYEQYF. The CDR3 bases are TGTGCCAGCAGTGAAGTCAACAGATACGAGCAGTACTTC.

Notes on this clonotype: The DNA is left out, because the CDR3 cannot be placed on it with certainty; the CDR3 is given as TCRdb lists it. CDR3 residues: CASSARVDFRGAFF. The chain is built from TRBV12-3 or TRBV12-4 and TRBJ1-1; TRBD1 was called by the table and not checked on the DNA. The length of the CDR3 is 14 amino acids, counting both ends.

The rearrangement joins TRBV12-3 or TRBV12-4 to TRBJ2-7; D is possibly TRBD1 or TRBD2 (5 bases each). This CDR3 has 17 amino acids. V was trimmed by 10 bases and J by 4 bases, leaving 29 bases between them. The CDR3 spells CATIGLGRLILLYEQYF. CDR3 bases: TGTGCCACCATAGGCCTGGGACGGTTAATCCTCCTTTACGAGCAGTACTTC.

This clonotype was detected ten times or more. The V call is TRBV2, the J call TRBJ2-2, with D tentatively TRBD1 (6 bases). V was shortened by 5 bases and J by 5 bases, with 12 bases between the two germline ends. CDR1 is SNHLY, CDR2 FYNNEI, per germline. There are 14 residues in the CDR3. CDR3 sequence (DNA): TGTGCCAGCAGTTCAACAGGGTATACCGGGGAGCTGTTTTTT. It codes for CASSSTGYTGELFF.

This clonotype was counted many times. The V gene is TRBV5-1, the J gene TRBJ2-7; 7 positions match TRBD1. Germline CDR1 reads SGHRS; CDR2 reads YFSETQ. Unmatched junction bases numbered 4, after V lost 4 bases and J lost 0 bases. This CDR3 spans 14 amino acids. The CDR3 bases are TGCGCCAGCAGCCAACAGGGGAGCTCCTACGAGCAGTACTTC. Protein product: CASSQQGSSYEQYF.

This clonotype showed up many times. The J gene is TRBJ2-5, the V gene TRBV12-3 or TRBV12-4; weak D call: TRBD1 (6 bases). V was shortened by 5 bases and J by 5 bases, with 15 bases between the two germline ends. There are 14 residues in the CDR3. CDR3 region: CASSETGFFETQYF. CDR3 nucleotide sequence: TGTGCCAGCAGTGAAACAGGGTTTTTCGAGACCCAGTACTTC.

There are many counts of this clonotype. The rearrangement links TRBV2 to TRBJ2-7, with TRBD2 matching 8 bases. This CDR3 contains 13 residues. V shed 7 bases and J 3 bases; nucleotides not matched to a gene: 5. Germline-derived CDR1 and CDR2 are SNHLY and FYNNEI. The CDR3 nucleotides are TGTGCCAGCATCCCCGGGAGGGTCTACGAGCAGTACTTC. It translates to CASIPGRVYEQYF.

This clonotype was counted many times. CDR3 amino acids: CSAREEGALTHEQYF. The CDR3 DNA reads as TGCAGTGCTAGAGAGGAGGGGGCTCTAACCCACGAGCAGTACTTC. This rearrangement joins TRBV20-1 to TRBJ2-7, with TRBD1 as a possible D gene (7 bases). Germline loops: CDR1 DFQATT, CDR2 SNEGSKA (reference sequence). This CDR3 has 15 residues. Deletions cut 0 bases from V and 5 bases from J, with 17 bases between.

The V call is TRBV20-1, the J call TRBJ1-1; D is ambiguous. CDR1 is DFQATT and CDR2 is SNEGSKA in the germline V gene (reference sequence). The CDR3 length is 12 residues. V was pared by 3 bases and J by 1 base, with 6 bases between. CDR3 nucleotides: TGCAGTGCTAGTTTGTCGAACACTGAAGCTTTCTTT. This gives the protein CSASLSNTEAFF.

The V call is TRBV7-2, the J call TRBJ2-5; D gene ambiguous. Per germline, CDR1 SGHTA and CDR2 FQGNSA. The V and J ends lost 10 bases and 5 bases respectively, with 17 bases between them. The CDR3 totals 13 residues. The CDR3 region is CATRTPIRETQYF. Here the CDR3 DNA reads TGTGCCACCAGGACGCCCATCAGGGAGACCCAGTACTTC.

This clonotype was seen at least ten times. The chain employs TRBV30 and TRBJ2-5, with 7 bases lining up with TRBD2. V trimming: 1 base; J trimming: 2 bases; junction bases outside the gene matches: 7. This CDR3 is built from 15 residues. Looked up from germline, CDR1 is GTSNPN and CDR2 is SVGIG (reference sequence). CDR3 protein: CAWSERDPIQETQYF. The DNA of the CDR3 is TGTGCCTGGAGTGAGCGGGACCCCATTCAAGAGACCCAGTACTTC.

Many counts were recorded for this clonotype. The V call is TRBV11-3, the J call TRBJ2-5; TRBD1 matches 8 bases. The CDR3 covers 15 residues. Germline values: CDR1 SGHNT, CDR2 YENEEA. Trimming cost V 5 bases and J 1 base; bases outside gene matches: 6. The CDR3 DNA is TGTGCCAGCAGCGCGGGACAGGACTTCCAAGAGACCCAGTACTTC. As protein: CASSAGQDFQETQYF.

There are many counts of this clonotype. The CDR3 here is CASSFWGGQETQYF. CDR3 nucleotide sequence: TGTGCCAGCAGTTTTTGGGGGGGACAAGAGACCCAGTACTTC. V is TRBV28 and J is TRBJ2-5, with 7 bases identical to TRBD2. Germline CDR1 MDHEN, CDR2 SYDVKM. There are 14 residues in the CDR3. The ends lost 3 bases at V and 2 bases at J; junction bases unmatched: 3.

This clonotype was observed at least ten times. The chain combines TRBV12-3 or TRBV12-4 with TRBJ2-7, with TRBD1 as a possible D gene (7 bases). Trimming took off 4 bases at V and 6 bases at J, with 13 bases between the two ends. The CDR3 sequence is 13 residues long. CDR3 loop: CASSSQGGGEQYF. The CDR3 DNA is TGTGCCAGCAGTTCCCAGGGGGGAGGCGAGCAGTACTTC.

This clonotype is judged medium-sized. The gene calls are TRBV24-1 and TRBJ2-2, with 7 bases lining up with TRBD1. Trimming cost V 4 bases and J 0 bases; bases outside gene matches: 4. This CDR3 is 16 amino acids long. Looked up from germline, CDR1 is KGHDR and CDR2 is SFDVKD. CDR3 coding DNA: TGTGCCACCAGTGACTGGGACAGCGCGAACACCGGGGAGCTGTTTTTT. Translating gives CATSDWDSANTGELFF.

This clonotype has a count of ten or more. The V call is TRBV29-1, the J call TRBJ2-7; perhaps TRBD2 as D (6 bases). The length of the CDR3 is 13 residues. The germline V gene encodes CDR1 SQVTM and CDR2 ANQGSEA. V was cut by 6 bases and J by 1 base, with 13 bases left in between. Here the CDR3 reads CSVSAGPSYEQYF. The CDR3 coding sequence is TGCAGCGTGTCGGCGGGACCGTCCTACGAGCAGTACTTC.